These T cell receptor beta chains were read from a single sample in a study of cytomegalovirus exposure and HLA in healthy donors. Method: immunoSEQ multiplex PCR; TCRdb's copy keeps in-frame clones and lacks some. The repertoire consists of 100,000 to 150,000 clones, with about 85% occurring once and the leading ten covering about 1.5%. Sequencing was carried out using PBMCs. The receptor set was obtained from a boy aged 10-17 years in good health and CMV-seronegative. CDR3s include the opening cysteine and the closing phenylalanine or tryptophan. D genes are given only for firm matches. Some rows have no size entry. The others give once, few or many, or a class for an expanded clone.

v_gene,j_gene,abundance,d_gene,CDR3nt,CDR3aa
TRBV5-1,TRBJ2-1,once,.,TGCGCCAGCAGGGAGGGGCCCCTCATGGATGAGCAGTTCTTC,CASREGPLMDEQFF
TRBV4-2,TRBJ2-1,.,.,TGTGCCAGCAGCCAAGGCTCAGGGGCCTCCTACAATGAGCAGTTCTTC,CASSQGSGASYNEQFF
TRBV5-1,TRBJ2-3,.,TRBD1,TGCGCCAGCAGCCCTGGACAGGTGGCAGATACGCAGTATTTT,CASSPGQVADTQYF
TRBV7-2,TRBJ1-5,few,.,TGTGCCAGCAGCTTAGCGTCCACCAGGAGCAATCAGCCCCAGCATTTT,CASSLASTRSNQPQHF
TRBV5-1,TRBJ2-3,.,TRBD2,TGCGCCAGCAGCCCGACTAGCGGGGGCCCGGGAGATACGCAGTATTTT,CASSPTSGGPGDTQYF
TRBV5-6,TRBJ1-1,.,TRBD1,TGTGCCAGTAACAGGGGCGATACTGAAGCTTTCTTT,CASNRGDTEAFF
TRBV19,TRBJ1-5,.,.,TGTGCCAGTAGTCCCTCCCGACAAAATAGCAATCAGCCCCAGCATTTT,CASSPSRQNSNQPQHF
TRBV30,TRBJ1-1,once,.,TGTGCCTGGAGTGGGGGAGGTAGGCCGACTGAAGCTTTCTTT,CAWSGGGRPTEAFF
TRBV9,TRBJ2-1,once,.,TGTGCCAGCAGCCCCAGCCCTCTGGTCACAGGTGAGCAGTTCTTC,CASSPSPLVTGEQFF
TRBV11-1,TRBJ2-7,once,.,TGTGCCAGCAGCCTTAGGTCCCACTCTCTCCGGGACACGCACTACGAGCAGTACTTC,CASSLRSHSLRDTHYEQYF
TRBV29-1,TRBJ1-1,.,.,TGCAGCGTAAGGGACTTGGGGGACACTGAAGCTTTCTTT,CSVRDLGDTEAFF
TRBV6-1,TRBJ2-7,.,.,TGTGCCAGCTTAACTGGGACACTTCGAGAGCAGTACTTC,CASLTGTLREQYF
TRBV9,TRBJ1-6,.,.,TGTGCCAGCAGCGTTGAGGCAGGGAGGGCACCCCTCCACTTT,CASSVEAGRAPLHF
TRBV14,TRBJ1-5,few,.,TGTGCCAGCAGCCAGCAGGAGGCCAATCAGCCCCAGCATTTT,CASSQQEANQPQHF
TRBV29-1,TRBJ1-1,.,TRBD1,TGCAGCGTTGAAAAAGGACAGGAAGTAGGGCTGAACACTGAAGCTTTCTTT,CSVEKGQEVGLNTEAFF
TRBV7-2,TRBJ2-1,.,.,TGTGCCAGCAGCTCGAGTCCAATTTCCTACAATGAGCAGTTCTTC,CASSSSPISYNEQFF
TRBV25-1,TRBJ1-2,.,.,TGTGCCAGCAGTGAAAATGAGGCAGGGCTTGGCTATGGCTACACCTTC,CASSENEAGLGYGYTF
TRBV5-4,TRBJ2-4,.,.,TGTGCCAGCAGCTTGAACTCTGACAAAAACATTCAGTACTTC,CASSLNSDKNIQYF
TRBV5-5,TRBJ1-5,.,.,TGTGCCAGCAGCTTGGCCGACGGAGGCAATCAGCCCCAGCATTTT,CASSLADGGNQPQHF
TRBV23-1,TRBJ2-2,once,TRBD1,TGCGCCAGCAGTCAGCCCAACACGACAGGGTACACCGGGGAGCTGTTTTTT,CASSQPNTTGYTGELFF
TRBV4-1,TRBJ1-4,.,TRBD1,TGCGCCAGCAGCCAACAGGGGGCAGGAGAAAAACTGTTTTTT,CASSQQGAGEKLFF
TRBV18,TRBJ1-2,.,.,TGTGCCAGCTCACCGTATCTGGAGCCGGGTAGCTACACCTTC,CASSPYLEPGSYTF
TRBV6-6,TRBJ2-7,.,TRBD1,TGTGCCAGCACGTCGGGACAGGGTGTCTACGAGCAGTACTTC,CASTSGQGVYEQYF
TRBV5-6,TRBJ1-1,.,.,TGTGCCAGCAGCCGTCACGGGGGTTCGAAGAACACTGAAGCTTTCTTT,CASSRHGGSKNTEAFF
TRBV5-4,TRBJ1-2,.,TRBD1,TGTGCCAGCAGCTTCGCCGGAAGGGACAGGGCGAACTATGGCTACACCTTC,CASSFAGRDRANYGYTF
TRBV27,TRBJ1-6,.,TRBD1,TGTGCCAGCAGCCGACAGGGGGATAATTCACCCCTCCACTTT,CASSRQGDNSPLHF
TRBV27,TRBJ1-1,.,TRBD1,TGTGCCAGCAGTTTTCGAGGGGGCGAAGCTTTCTTT,CASSFRGGEAFF
TRBV25-1,TRBJ1-2,.,.,TGTGCCACCCGACAGGATGGCTACACCTTC,CATRQDGYTF
TRBV6-1,TRBJ2-7,.,.,TGTGCCAGCAGTGCCGGAGGGTCCTACGAGCAGTACTTC,CASSAGGSYEQYF
TRBV9,TRBJ2-3,.,TRBD2,TGTGCCAGCAGCGTAGGGACTAGCGGCACAGATACGCAGTATTTT,CASSVGTSGTDTQYF
TRBV4-1,TRBJ2-1,few,TRBD2,TGCGCCAGCAGCCAAGGGGCAGCGGGGGGGTACAATGAGCAGTTCTTC,CASSQGAAGGYNEQFF
TRBV7-9,TRBJ1-5,.,.,TGTGCCAGCAGTAGGGACACCAATCAGCCCCAGCATTTT,CASSRDTNQPQHF
TRBV6-1,TRBJ2-2,few,TRBD2,TGTGCCAGCAGTGAAACCCCGGGACTAGACACCGGGGAGCTGTTTTTT,CASSETPGLDTGELFF
TRBV19,TRBJ2-7,.,TRBD2,TGTGCCAGTAGTATAAGCGGACGCCTAGGGACTAGCGGGAGCTCCTACGAGCAGTACTTC,CASSISGRLGTSGSSYEQYF
TRBV5-4,TRBJ1-6,.,.,TGTGCCAGCACCGTCGGGGGGCCTGGGATTTATTCACCCCTCCACTTT,CASTVGGPGIYSPLHF
TRBV6-1,TRBJ2-1,.,TRBD1,TGTGCCAGCAGTGACACTCAGACAGGGTCAGTTGAGCAGTTCTTC,CASSDTQTGSVEQFF
TRBV7-2,TRBJ1-3,.,TRBD1,TGTGCCAGCAGCTTCACGGACAGGGCTGGAAACACCATATATTTT,CASSFTDRAGNTIYF
TRBV18,TRBJ1-1,.,.,TGTGCCAGCTCACCCTCGTGGCCTGAAGCTTTCTTT,CASSPSWPEAFF
TRBV19,TRBJ2-2,.,.,TGTGCCAGTAGTACGACAGGGAACACCGGGGAGCTGTTTTTT,CASSTTGNTGELFF
TRBV5-1,TRBJ2-7,.,.,TGCGCCAGCCAGGGCAAAATGAGCTCCTACGAGCAGTACTTC,CASQGKMSSYEQYF
TRBV30,TRBJ1-1,few,TRBD1,TGTGCCTGGAGTGCAGGACAGGGCTTAACTGAAGCTTTCTTT,CAWSAGQGLTEAFF
TRBV15,TRBJ1-3,.,TRBD1,TGTGCCACCAGCAGGGACAGGTTCTCTGGAAACACCATATATTTT,CATSRDRFSGNTIYF
TRBV4-2,TRBJ1-5,.,TRBD1,TGTGCCAGCAGCCAATCCGGGACAGCCAAAATCAATCAGCCCCAGCATTTT,CASSQSGTAKINQPQHF
TRBV4-2,TRBJ2-4,once,TRBD2,TGTGCCAGCAGCCAAGAACTCGGGGGGGTGAAGTCTGCCAAAAACATTCAGTACTTC,CASSQELGGVKSAKNIQYF
TRBV6-7,TRBJ1-3,.,TRBD1,TGTGCCAGCAGTTACGGCAGGGGGGACACCATATATTTT,CASSYGRGDTIYF
TRBV14,TRBJ2-5,.,.,TGTGCCAGCAGCCAAGAGTGGGCTCAAGAGACCCAGTACTTC,CASSQEWAQETQYF
TRBV15,TRBJ2-4,.,TRBD1,TGTGCCACCAAGAGAATCGGACAGGGTGAGGCCAAAAACATTCAGTACTTC,CATKRIGQGEAKNIQYF
TRBV30,TRBJ1-2,once,.,TGTGCCTGGAGTGTTGTACAGGCCTCACCCAATGGCTACACCTTC,CAWSVVQASPNGYTF
TRBV11-2,TRBJ2-3,.,.,TGTGCCAGCAGTCCCCCGGAGGGGCGGGGCAGCACAGATACGCAGTATTTT,CASSPPEGRGSTDTQYF
TRBV5-1,TRBJ2-7,few,.,TGCGCCAGCAGCTACTTGAGCATCTCCTACGAGCAGTACTTC,CASSYLSISYEQYF
TRBV5-6,TRBJ2-1,.,.,TGTGCCAGCAGCCCGTTAGGGGTTAAGTACAATGAGCAGTTCTTC,CASSPLGVKYNEQFF
TRBV7-6,TRBJ2-2,.,.,TGTGCCAGCAGCTTAAATTTCGCCGGGGAGCTGTTTTTT,CASSLNFAGELFF
TRBV25-1,TRBJ2-5,.,.,TGTGCCAGCAGTGACTCGGTAGCAGGGGAGACCCAGTACTTC,CASSDSVAGETQYF
TRBV5-1,TRBJ2-1,.,TRBD2,TGCGCCAGCAGCTTGAACTTAGCGGGGGGAATCTCTTACAATGAGCAGTTCTTC,CASSLNLAGGISYNEQFF
TRBV6-1,TRBJ1-2,.,.,TGTGCCAGCAGGACAGGTCGCGCTAACTATGGCTACACCTTC,CASRTGRANYGYTF
TRBV4-1,TRBJ2-7,.,.,TGCGCCAGCAGCCCCCTCGGCCGGAGTCCCTACGAGCAGTACTTC,CASSPLGRSPYEQYF
TRBV7-2,TRBJ1-5,once,.,TGTGCCAGCAGCCAGGACGGTTTGGGGGGTCAGCCCCAGCATTTT,CASSQDGLGGQPQHF